This T cell receptor beta chain was captured in a study of T cells after yellow fever vaccination. Study summary: Fractions low in cell number were prepared with SMART-Seq v4 Ultra Low Input.

In this sample, this clonotype turned up a few times. One entry per CDR3 protein, called by TCRdb with MiXCR from the 5' RACE reads. This sample carries hundreds of thousands of distinct CDR3 sequences, 9% to 15% of them seen once, and the ten largest clones take more than 13%. The V and J ends lost 3 bases and 6 bases respectively, with 9 bases between them. This CDR3 has 13 residues. Looked up from germline, CDR1 is KGHSH and CDR2 is LQKENI. This TCR derives from a man aged 25 to 40 who received the YFV17D yellow fever vaccine. The starting material was PBMCs, obtained on the day of the yellow fever booster vaccination. V is TRBV18 and J is TRBJ2-1; D remains ambiguous. CDR3 sequence (DNA): TGTGCCAGCTCACCCGCACCCATCAATGAGCAGTTCTTC. The encoded protein is CASSPAPINEQFF.